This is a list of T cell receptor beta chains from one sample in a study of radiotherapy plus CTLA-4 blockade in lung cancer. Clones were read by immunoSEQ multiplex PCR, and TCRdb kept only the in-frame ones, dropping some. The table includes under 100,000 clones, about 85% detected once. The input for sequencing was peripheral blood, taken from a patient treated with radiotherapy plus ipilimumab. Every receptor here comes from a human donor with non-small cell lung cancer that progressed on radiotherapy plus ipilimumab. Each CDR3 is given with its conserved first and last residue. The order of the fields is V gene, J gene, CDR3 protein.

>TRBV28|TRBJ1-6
CASSRNILNSPLHF
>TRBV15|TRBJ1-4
CATSRAGRGGEKLFF
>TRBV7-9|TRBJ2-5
CASSPPGSGLEYF
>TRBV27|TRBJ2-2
CASSFGGAAAGELFF
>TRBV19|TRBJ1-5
CASKVDTTGGQPQHF
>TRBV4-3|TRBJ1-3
CASSQDNGNTIYF
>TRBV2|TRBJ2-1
CASSEASGRGRQFF
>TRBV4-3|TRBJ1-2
CASSQGVFYGYTF
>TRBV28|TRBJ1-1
CASSLGTDMNTEAFF
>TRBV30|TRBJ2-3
CAWMRGRTSSTDTQYF
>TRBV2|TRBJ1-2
CASSVTGTHYGYTF
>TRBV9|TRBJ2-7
CASSQGQGVYEQYF
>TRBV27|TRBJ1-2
CASSRGFGYTF